This T cell receptor (beta chain) was found in a study of T cell repertoires in cytomegalovirus infection (dated by TCRdb to between 2018 and 2021). For the wider study: Peptide stimulations targeted recently identified HLA-C-restricted CMV epitopes, whose presentation resists viral immunomodulation, together with well-studied HLA-B-restricted epitopes. The HLA type of each donor mattered for the analysis, because public TCR beta signatures pointed to carriage of CMV infection along with the matching HLA type.

The junction shows trimming of 2 bases on V and 1 base on J, and the gene matches do not reach 2 bases of it. The germline V gene (reference sequence) yields SEHNR for CDR1 and FQNEAQ for CDR2. Reading from cysteine to phenylalanine, the CDR3 counts 15 amino acids. This entry keeps only the CDR3 DNA: 45 bases, framed from base 1. The data were produced on an Illumina HiSeq 1500. TCRdb reprocessed the public reads (quality trimming at Q25 with fastp, clone calling with MiXCR) and kept in-frame beta chains. Each CDR3 protein gets just one entry, which takes the most common genes and DNA from the rows behind it. The sample data list about 830,000 distinct CDR3 sequences, and 32% of these were observed just once. Jointly, the top ten make up around 12% of the sample. What the authors observed across the whole study: Carriers of CMV infection plus the relevant HLA type were discriminated by the cumulative frequency of public TCR beta family members in the study cohort and in an independent roughly 370-donor cohort. The ex vivo response was dominated by HLA-C-restricted CMV-specific TCR beta clonotypes, which also provided the single most frequent clonotype in two of eight donors.

In the paper's terms, the treatment or condition label means: in vitro stimulation with specific CMV peptide epitopes to enrich CMV-specific T cells. This clonotype appeared many times. Its antigen specificity is not known. Base qualities were left out, and no much larger clone turns up one base away. The origin of this receptor is a human donor in good health (CMV status not recorded). Some clones in this sample may be carry-over from other donors' samples. The material was cultured CD8+ T cells from PBMCs, obtained from culture after CMV antigen stimulation. The chain links TRBV7-9 with TRBJ2-5; 9 central bases correspond to TRBD1. The CDR3 in this case is CASSLRGQGQETQYF. The sequence in DNA is TGTGCCAGCAGCTTAAGGGGACAGGGCCAAGAGACCCAGTACTTC.